This T cell receptor (beta chain) emerged from a study of blood T cell repertoires in COVID-19. On the study more broadly: Samples came from the United States, Italy and Spain, spanning acute and convalescent COVID-19. From T cells, B-cell-depleted T cells, or PBMCs came the material, which was cDNA or gDNA.

The V gene lost 8 bases and the J gene lost 7 bases, with 12 bases spanning the gap. The length of the CDR3 is 12 residues. In the original workflow: Amplification with reference gene primers provided the estimates of nucleated cell counts. TCRdb's table, derived via immunoSEQ multiplex PCR, lists solely in-frame clones and lacks some. The V and J calls and clone size are taken from that table; D and trimming were inferred from the DNA. Of 130,000 or so clones listed, about 70% were seen once; the top ten hold approximately 2.3%. The rearrangement links TRBV12-3 or TRBV12-4 to TRBJ2-1; the D is unclear. The source is a woman aged 70-85 years with acute or convalescent COVID-19. Sequencing input: peripheral blood. In nucleotides, the CDR3 is TGTGCCAGCCGCCTGGAGACGAATGAGCAGTTCTTC. Its translation: CASRLETNEQFF.